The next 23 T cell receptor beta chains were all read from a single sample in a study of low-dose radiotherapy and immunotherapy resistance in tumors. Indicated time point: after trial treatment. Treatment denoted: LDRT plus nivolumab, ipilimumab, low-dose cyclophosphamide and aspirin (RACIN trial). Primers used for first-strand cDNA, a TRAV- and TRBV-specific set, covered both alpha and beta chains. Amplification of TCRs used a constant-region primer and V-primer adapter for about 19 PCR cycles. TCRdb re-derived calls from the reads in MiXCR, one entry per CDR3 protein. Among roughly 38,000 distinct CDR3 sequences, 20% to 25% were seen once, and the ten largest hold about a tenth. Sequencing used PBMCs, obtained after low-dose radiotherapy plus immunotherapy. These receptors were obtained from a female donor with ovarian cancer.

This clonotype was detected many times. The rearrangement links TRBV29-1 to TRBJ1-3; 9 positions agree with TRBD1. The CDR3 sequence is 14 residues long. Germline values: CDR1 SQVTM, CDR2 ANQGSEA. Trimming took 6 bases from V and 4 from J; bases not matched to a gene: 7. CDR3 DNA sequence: TGCAGCGTAGGGGGACAGGGTAACGGAAACACCATATATTTT. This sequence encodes CSVGGQGNGNTIYF.

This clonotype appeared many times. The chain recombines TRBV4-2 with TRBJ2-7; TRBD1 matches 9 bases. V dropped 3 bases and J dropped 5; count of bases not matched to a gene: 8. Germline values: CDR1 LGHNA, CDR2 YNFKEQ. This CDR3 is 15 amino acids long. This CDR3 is CASSHLGQGYHEQYF. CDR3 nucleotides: TGTGCCAGCAGCCATCTCGGACAGGGGTACCACGAGCAGTACTTC.

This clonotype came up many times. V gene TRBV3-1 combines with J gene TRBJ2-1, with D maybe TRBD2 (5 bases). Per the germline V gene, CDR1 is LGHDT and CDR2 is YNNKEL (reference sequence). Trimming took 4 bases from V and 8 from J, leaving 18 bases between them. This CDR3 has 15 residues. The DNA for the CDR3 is TGTGCCAGCAGCCGCAGCCGGGATCGGAGACATGAGCAGTTCTTC. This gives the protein CASSRSRDRRHEQFF.

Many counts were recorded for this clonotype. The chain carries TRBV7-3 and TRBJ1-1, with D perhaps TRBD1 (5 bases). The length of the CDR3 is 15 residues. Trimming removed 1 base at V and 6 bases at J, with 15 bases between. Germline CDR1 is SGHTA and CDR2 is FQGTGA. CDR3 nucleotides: TGTGCCAGCAGCTTAAGTGGGGCACAAGGGGCTGAAGCTTTCTTT. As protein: CASSLSGAQGAEAFF. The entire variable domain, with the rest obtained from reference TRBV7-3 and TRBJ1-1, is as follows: GAGVSQTPSNKVTEKGKYVELRCDPISGHTALYWYRQSLGQGPEFLIYFQGTGAADDSGLPNDRFFAVRPEGSVSTLKIQRTERGDSAVYLCASSLSGAQGAEAFFGQGTRLTVV.

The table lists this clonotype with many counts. This CDR3 is CASSWGGGSDQPQHF. CDR3 coding DNA: TGTGCCAGTAGTTGGGGTGGGGGGAGCGATCAGCCCCAGCATTTT. This sequence joins TRBV19 and TRBJ1-5, with a tentative D call TRBD1 (5 bases). V was clipped by 5 bases and J by 5 bases, with 16 bases between them. There are 15 residues in the CDR3. Germline CDR1 LNHDA, CDR2 SQIVND (reference sequence).

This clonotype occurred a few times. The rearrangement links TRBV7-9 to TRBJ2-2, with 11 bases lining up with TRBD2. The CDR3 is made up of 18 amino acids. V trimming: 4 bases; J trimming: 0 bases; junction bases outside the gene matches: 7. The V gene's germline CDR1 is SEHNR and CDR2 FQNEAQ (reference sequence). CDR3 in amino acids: CASSSLAGGPTNTGELFF. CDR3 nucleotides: TGTGCCAGCAGCTCCCTAGCGGGGGGCCCAACGAACACCGGGGAGCTGTTTTTT.

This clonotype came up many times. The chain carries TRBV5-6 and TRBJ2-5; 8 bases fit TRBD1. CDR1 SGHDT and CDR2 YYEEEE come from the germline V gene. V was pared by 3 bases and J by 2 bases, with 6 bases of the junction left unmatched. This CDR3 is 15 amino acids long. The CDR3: CASSWGTGGQETQYF. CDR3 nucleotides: TGTGCCAGCAGCTGGGGAACAGGGGGTCAAGAGACCCAGTACTTC.

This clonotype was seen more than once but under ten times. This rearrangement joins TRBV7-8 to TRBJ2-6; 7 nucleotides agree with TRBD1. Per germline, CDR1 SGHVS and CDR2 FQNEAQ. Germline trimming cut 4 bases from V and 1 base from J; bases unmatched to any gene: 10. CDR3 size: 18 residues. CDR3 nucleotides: TGTGCCAGCAGCTACGACAGGGTCCCTATTTCTGGGGCCAACGTCCTGACTTTC. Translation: CASSYDRVPISGANVLTF. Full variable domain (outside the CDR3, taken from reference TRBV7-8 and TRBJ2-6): GAGVSQSPRYKVAKRGQDVALRCDPISGHVSLFWYQQALGQGPEFLTYFQNEAQLDKSGLPSDRFFAERPEGSVSTLKIQRTQQEDSAVYLCASSYDRVPISGANVLTFGAGSRLTVL.

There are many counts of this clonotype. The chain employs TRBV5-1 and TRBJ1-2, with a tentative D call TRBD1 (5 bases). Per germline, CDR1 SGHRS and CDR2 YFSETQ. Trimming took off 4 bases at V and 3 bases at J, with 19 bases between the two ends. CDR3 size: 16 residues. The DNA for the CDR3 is TGCGCCAGCAGCGCCAGTATGGGACTCATTGACTATGGCTACACCTTC. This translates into CASSASMGLIDYGYTF.

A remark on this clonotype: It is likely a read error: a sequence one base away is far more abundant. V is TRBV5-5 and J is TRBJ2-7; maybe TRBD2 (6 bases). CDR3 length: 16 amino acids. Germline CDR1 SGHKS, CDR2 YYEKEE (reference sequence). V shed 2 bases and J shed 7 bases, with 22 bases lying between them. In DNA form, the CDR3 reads TGTGCCAGCAGCTTAGTCGGAGGGAGCTCCTACAATGAGCAGTACTTC. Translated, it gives CASSLVGGSSYNEQYF.

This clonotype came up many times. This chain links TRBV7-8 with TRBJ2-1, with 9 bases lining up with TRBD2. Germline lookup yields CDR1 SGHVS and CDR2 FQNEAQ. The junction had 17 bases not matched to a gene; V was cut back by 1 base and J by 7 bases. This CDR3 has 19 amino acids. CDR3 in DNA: TGTGCCAGCAGCTTAGAAAGGGGTTTTGCGGGAGGGCCGGGTAATGAGCAGTTCTTC. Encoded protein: CASSLERGFAGGPGNEQFF.

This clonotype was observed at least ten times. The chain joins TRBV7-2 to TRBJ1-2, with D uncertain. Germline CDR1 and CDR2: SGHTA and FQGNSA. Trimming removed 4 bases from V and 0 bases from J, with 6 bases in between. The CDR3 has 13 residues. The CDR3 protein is CASSYTTNYGYTF. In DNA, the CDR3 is TGTGCCAGCAGCTATACCACTAACTATGGCTACACCTTC.

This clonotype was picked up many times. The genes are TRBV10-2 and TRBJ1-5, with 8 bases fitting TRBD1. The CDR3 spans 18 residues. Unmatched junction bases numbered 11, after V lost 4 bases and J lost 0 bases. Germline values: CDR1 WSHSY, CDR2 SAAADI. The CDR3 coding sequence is TGCGCCAGCAGTGGCTCCGGGACAGGAACTAATAGCAATCAGCCCCAGCATTTT. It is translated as CASSGSGTGTNSNQPQHF.

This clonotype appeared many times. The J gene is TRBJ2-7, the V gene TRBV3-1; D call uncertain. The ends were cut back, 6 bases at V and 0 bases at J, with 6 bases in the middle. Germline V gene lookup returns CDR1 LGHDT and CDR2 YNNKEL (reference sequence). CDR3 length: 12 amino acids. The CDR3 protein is CASSPSSYEQYF. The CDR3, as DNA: TGTGCCAGCAGTCCCTCCTCCTACGAGCAGTACTTC.

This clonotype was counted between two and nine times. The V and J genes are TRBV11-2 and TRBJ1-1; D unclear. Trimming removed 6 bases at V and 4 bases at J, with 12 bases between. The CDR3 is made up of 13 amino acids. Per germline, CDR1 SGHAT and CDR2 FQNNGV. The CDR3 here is CASRISGSTEAFF. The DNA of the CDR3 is TGTGCCAGCAGGATTTCGGGAAGCACTGAAGCTTTCTTT.

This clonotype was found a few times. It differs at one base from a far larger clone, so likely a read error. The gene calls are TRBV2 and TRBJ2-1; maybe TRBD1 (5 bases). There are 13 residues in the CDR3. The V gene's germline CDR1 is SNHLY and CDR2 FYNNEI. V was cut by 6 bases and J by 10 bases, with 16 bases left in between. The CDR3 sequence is CASRTAATREQFF. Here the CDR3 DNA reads TGTGCCAGCAGGACAGCCGCGACGCGGGAGCAGTTCTTC.

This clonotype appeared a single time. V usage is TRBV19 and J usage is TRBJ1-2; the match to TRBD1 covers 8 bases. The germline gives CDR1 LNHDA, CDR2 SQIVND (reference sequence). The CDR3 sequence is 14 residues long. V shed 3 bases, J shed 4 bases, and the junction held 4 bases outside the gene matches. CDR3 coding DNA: TGTGCCAGTAGTATCGTCCAGGGGGCCTATGGCTACACCTTC. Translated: CASSIVQGAYGYTF.

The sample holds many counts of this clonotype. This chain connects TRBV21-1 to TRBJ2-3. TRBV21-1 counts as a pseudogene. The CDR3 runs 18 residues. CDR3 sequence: CASSKAAIWISSTDTQYF. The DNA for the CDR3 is TGTGCCAGCAGCAAAGCCGCGATTTGGATATCTAGCACAGATACGCAGTATTTT.

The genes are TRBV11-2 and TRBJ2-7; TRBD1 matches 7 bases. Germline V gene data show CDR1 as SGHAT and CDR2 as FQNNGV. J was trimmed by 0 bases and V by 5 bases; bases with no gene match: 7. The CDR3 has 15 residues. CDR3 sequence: CASSPAGTVSYEQYF. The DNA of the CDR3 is TGTGCCAGCAGCCCGGCCGGGACAGTCTCCTACGAGCAGTACTTC.

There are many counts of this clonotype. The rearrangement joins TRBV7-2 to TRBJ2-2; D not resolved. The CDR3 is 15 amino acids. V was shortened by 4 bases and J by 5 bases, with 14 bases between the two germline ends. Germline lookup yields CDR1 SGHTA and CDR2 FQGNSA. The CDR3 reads CASSYPRLGTGELFF. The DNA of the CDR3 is TGTGCCAGCAGCTACCCGAGGCTTGGGACCGGGGAGCTGTTTTTT.

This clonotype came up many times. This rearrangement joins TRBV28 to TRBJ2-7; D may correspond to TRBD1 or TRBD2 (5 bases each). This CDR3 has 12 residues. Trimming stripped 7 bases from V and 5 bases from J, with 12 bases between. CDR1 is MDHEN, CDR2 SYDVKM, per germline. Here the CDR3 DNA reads TGTGCCAGCAAGCAGGGACGTGACGAGCAGTACTTC. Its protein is CASKQGRDEQYF. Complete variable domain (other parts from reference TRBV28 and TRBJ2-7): DVKVTQSSRYLVKRTGEKVFLECVQDMDHENMFWYRQDPGLGLRLIYFSYDVKMKEKGDIPEGYSVSREKKERFSLILESASTNQTSMYLCASKQGRDEQYFGPGTRLTVT.

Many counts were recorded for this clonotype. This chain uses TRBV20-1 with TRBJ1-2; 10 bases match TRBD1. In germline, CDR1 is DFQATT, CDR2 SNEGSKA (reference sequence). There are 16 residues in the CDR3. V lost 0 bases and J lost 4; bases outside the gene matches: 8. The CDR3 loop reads CSARDPGGQGSYGYTF. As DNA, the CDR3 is TGCAGTGCTAGAGATCCGGGGGGACAGGGGAGCTATGGCTACACCTTC.

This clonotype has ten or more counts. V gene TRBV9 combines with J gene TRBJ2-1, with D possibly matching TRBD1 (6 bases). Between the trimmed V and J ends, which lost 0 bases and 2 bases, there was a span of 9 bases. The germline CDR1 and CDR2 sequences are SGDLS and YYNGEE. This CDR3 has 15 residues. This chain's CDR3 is CASSVAGEPYNEQFF. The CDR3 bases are TGTGCCAGCAGCGTAGCAGGGGAACCCTACAATGAGCAGTTCTTC.